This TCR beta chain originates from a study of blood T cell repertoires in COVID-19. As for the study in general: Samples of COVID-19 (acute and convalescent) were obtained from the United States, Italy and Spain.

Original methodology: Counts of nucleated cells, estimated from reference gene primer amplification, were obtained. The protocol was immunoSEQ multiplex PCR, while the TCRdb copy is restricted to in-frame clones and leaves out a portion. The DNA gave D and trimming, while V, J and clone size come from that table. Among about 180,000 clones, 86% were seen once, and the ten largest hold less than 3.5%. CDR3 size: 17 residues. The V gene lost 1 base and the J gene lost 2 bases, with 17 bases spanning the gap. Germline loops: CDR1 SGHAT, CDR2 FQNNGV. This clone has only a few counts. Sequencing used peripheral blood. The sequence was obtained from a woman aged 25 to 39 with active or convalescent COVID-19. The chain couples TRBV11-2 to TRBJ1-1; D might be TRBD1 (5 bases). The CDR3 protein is CASSLVGGVSLNTEAFF. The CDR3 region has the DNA TGTGCCAGCAGCTTAGTGGGAGGGGTCTCGCTAAACACTGAAGCTTTCTTT.